A selection of T cell receptor beta chains follows, all from one sample in a study of T cell responses to AZD1222 COVID-19 vaccine. The method was immunoSEQ multiplex PCR; TCRdb's version includes in-frame clones alone and lacks a portion of them. The sample has approximately 50,000 clones, roughly 90% seen once. The source was peripheral blood, collected 28 days after the second AZD1222 dose. The receptors stem from an adult who received the AZD1222 COVID-19 vaccine. CDR3s include the opening cysteine and the closing phenylalanine or tryptophan. D genes are given only for firm matches. Only some rows state a clone size, as once, few, many or a class for expanded clones.

j_call v_call clone_size d_call cdr3_nt cdr3_aa
TRBJ2-1 TRBV10-3 . TRBD2 TGTGCCATCAGTGAGCCTCAAGGACTAGCGGGGGGGAACAATGAGCAGTTCTTC CAISEPQGLAGGNNEQFF
TRBJ1-2 TRBV29-1 . TRBD1 TGCAGCGTTGAAGGGCTCCGGGACAGCCTTTATGGCTACACCTTC CSVEGLRDSLYGYTF
TRBJ2-1 TRBV18 . . TGTGCCAGCTCAGGGGGAGGCTCCTACAATGAGCAGTTCTTC CASSGGGSYNEQFF
TRBJ2-7 TRBV28 . TRBD2 TGTGCCAGCAGTCCGGCAAGAGCGGGGGTCTCCTACGAGCAGTACTTC CASSPARAGVSYEQYF
TRBJ2-7 TRBV3-1/TRBV3-2 once . TGTGCCAGCAGCAAGTCAGGGACAAGGGACGAGCAGTACTTC CASSKSGTRDEQYF
TRBJ2-3 TRBV10-2 . TRBD2 TGCGCCAGCAGTGTTCTTCCGGGACTAGCGGGAGAAGCAGATACGCAGTATTTT CASSVLPGLAGEADTQYF
TRBJ1-5 TRBV6-5 . . TGTGCCAGCAGTTACGGGCGACATCAGCCCCAGCATTTT CASSYGRHQPQHF
TRBJ1-1 TRBV27 . . TGTGCCTCCCTGGACGGGATGGGCACTGAAGCTTTCTTT CASLDGMGTEAFF
TRBJ2-5 TRBV24-1 . TRBD1 TGTGCCACCAGTGATTCAGGGGGTACCCTACTGGAGACCCAGTACTTC CATSDSGGTLLETQYF
TRBJ2-7 TRBV28 . TRBD1 TGTGCCAGCAGTTTCTGGACAGGGCAGGACTCCTACGAGCAGTACTTC CASSFWTGQDSYEQYF
TRBJ1-5 TRBV11-3 . . TGTGCCAGCAGCTTAGTAGCCCTCAGGGGATTGGGCAATCAGCCCCAGCATTTT CASSLVALRGLGNQPQHF